The 9 T cell receptor beta chains presented below share a single source sample, sequenced in a study of blood T cell repertoires in COVID-19. The protocol was immunoSEQ multiplex PCR, while the TCRdb copy is restricted to in-frame clones and leaves out a portion. The table shows 250,000 or so clones, with about four fifths occurring only once. The specimen sequenced was peripheral blood. These receptors all stem from a woman aged 40 to 50 who had recovered from COVID-19.

V gene TRBV7-9 combines with J gene TRBJ1-4, with D possibly TRBD1 on 6 matching bases. The germline gives CDR1 SEHNR, CDR2 FQNEAQ (reference sequence). CDR3 length equals 15 residues. Trimming shortened V by 1 base and J by 5 bases, and 11 bases separated the two germline ends. CDR3 bases: TGTGCCAGCAGCTTAGTAGGCCAGGGGAATGAAAAACTGTTTTTT. Translating it yields CASSLVGQGNEKLFF.

This chain connects TRBV6-5 to TRBJ2-1, with 13 bases that match TRBD2. Germline assignment: CDR1 MNHEY and CDR2 SVGAGI. V lost 6 bases, J lost 6 bases, and 5 bases stayed unmatched. CDR3 length: 15 amino acids. CDR3 DNA: TGTGCCAGCAGACGCGGACTAGCGGGGGCCAATGAGCAGTTCTTC. Residues: CASRRGLAGANEQFF.

The chain is built from TRBV2 and TRBJ2-1; 13 positions match TRBD2. Trimming removed 6 bases from V and 3 bases from J; junction bases left unmatched: 2. Per germline, CDR1 SNHLY and CDR2 FYNNEI. This CDR3 has 15 residues. The CDR3 reads CASSGLAGDYNEQFF. The CDR3 nucleotides are TGTGCCAGCAGCGGACTAGCGGGGGACTACAATGAGCAGTTCTTC.

This clone was found a few times. The J gene is TRBJ2-2, the V gene TRBV3-1 (or the pseudogene TRBV3-2); 9 nucleotides agree with TRBD2. V shed 7 bases and J 3 bases; nucleotides not matched to a gene: 6. This CDR3 is 15 amino acids long. CDR1 and CDR2 from the germline V gene are LGHDT and YNNKEL (reference sequence). The DNA for the CDR3 is TGTGCCAGCAATAGGGGACTAGCAGACACCGGGGAGCTGTTTTTT. Translated: CASNRGLADTGELFF.

V gene TRBV3-1 (or the pseudogene TRBV3-2) combines with J gene TRBJ2-5; 9 nucleotides agree with TRBD1. The CDR3 consists of 13 residues. CDR1 is LGHDT, CDR2 YNNKEL, per germline (reference sequence). Trimming cost V 4 bases and J 5 bases; bases outside gene matches: 2. CDR3 region: CASSPGTGETQYF. The CDR3 region has the DNA TGTGCCAGCAGCCCTGGGACAGGGGAGACCCAGTACTTC.

The chain is built from TRBV7-8 and TRBJ1-2; D may be TRBD1 (6 bases). The CDR3 totals 13 residues. Germline-derived CDR1 and CDR2 are SGHVS and FQNEAQ. The V gene lost 3 bases and the J gene lost 7 bases, with 12 bases spanning the gap. The CDR3 nucleotides read TGTGCCAGCAGCTTTGACAGGAATGGTGGCTACACCTTC. Residues: CASSFDRNGGYTF.

The chain carries TRBV7-9 and TRBJ1-4; D gene unclear. Germline CDR1 is SEHNR and CDR2 is FQNEAQ (reference sequence). This CDR3 region has 16 residues. V lost 0 bases to trimming and J lost 5 bases, with 13 bases between them. The CDR3 is CASSLALNRRNEKLFF. CDR3 DNA sequence: TGTGCCAGCAGCTTAGCGCTGAACCGGCGGAATGAAAAACTGTTTTTT.

The J gene is TRBJ1-2, the V gene TRBV6-5, with a possible D match to TRBD1 (6 bases). V was pared by 6 bases and J by 4 bases, with 15 bases between. The CDR3 contains 14 residues. From germline, CDR1 is MNHEY and CDR2 SVGAGI. CDR3 region: CASSAPGQIYGYTF. CDR3 nucleotide sequence: TGTGCCAGCAGCGCACCCGGACAGATCTATGGCTACACCTTC.

This clone appeared once. The J gene is TRBJ2-1, the V gene TRBV28; D might be TRBD2 (6 bases). Germline V gene lookup returns CDR1 MDHEN and CDR2 SYDVKM. Trimming shortened V by 6 bases and J by 0 bases, and 12 bases separated the two germline ends. This CDR3 has 15 residues. The CDR3 nucleotides read TGTGCCAGCAGATGGGGTAGCGGCTCCTACAATGAGCAGTTCTTC. Translated: CASRWGSGSYNEQFF.